Sequencing of this T cell receptor beta chain was carried out in a study of blood T cells in healthy people across ages. It was with a sample-barcoded 5' primer and a J-beta primer mix that a second PCR of roughly 7 to 12 cycles was run. One entry per CDR3 protein, called by TCRdb with MiXCR from the 5' RACE reads. The data contain fewer than 1,000,000 distinct CDR3 sequences, 44% of them singletons. Study-wide results and limits: Diversity of TCR beta per million T cells declined in a roughly linear way with age.

Peripheral blood from each donor was collected in a volume of 8 to 10 milliliters. Per-sample yields of isolated PBMCs were at least 6 million. Extractions gave at least 5 micrograms of total RNA per sample. Trimming stripped 4 bases from V and 0 bases from J, with 6 bases between. The germline CDR1 and CDR2 sequences are SQVTM and ANQGSEA. This CDR3 is built from 13 residues. On this clonotype: What it recognizes is unknown.

Material for sequencing was blood. V is TRBV29-1 and J is TRBJ2-2; D not resolved. This clonotype was obtained from a man between 60 and 75 years old in good health. In DNA form, the CDR3 reads TGCAGCGTTGGATCCTCGAACACCGGGGAGCTGTTTTTT. Protein: CSVGSSNTGELFF.